This TCR beta chain is from a study of blood T cell repertoires in COVID-19. Study-level information: The study drew acute and convalescent COVID-19 samples from the United States, Italy and Spain. The analysed material was cDNA or gDNA that came from T cells, B-cell-depleted T cells, or PBMCs.

This CDR3 has 14 residues. CDR1 is SGHDT, CDR2 YYEEEE, per germline. The ends lost 4 bases at V and 8 bases at J; junction bases unmatched: 8. This clone was found once. Per the authors' pipeline: Amplifying reference gene primers gave estimates of nucleated cell counts. The data were produced by immunoSEQ multiplex PCR, yet TCRdb's version contains in-frame clones alone and is incomplete. From that table come the V and J calls and clone size; the DNA was used to work out D and trimming. The repertoire holds tens of thousands of clones, approximately 80% seen once, with 11% to 15% in the top ten. The sequence was obtained from a human donor in a cohort sampled during active COVID-19. The sample was peripheral blood. The chain couples TRBV5-6 to TRBJ1-4, with 7 bases identical to TRBD1. CDR3 DNA sequence: TGTGCCAGCAGCGACAGGGAGGTCTCGGAAAAACTGTTTTTT. Its translation is CASSDREVSEKLFF.